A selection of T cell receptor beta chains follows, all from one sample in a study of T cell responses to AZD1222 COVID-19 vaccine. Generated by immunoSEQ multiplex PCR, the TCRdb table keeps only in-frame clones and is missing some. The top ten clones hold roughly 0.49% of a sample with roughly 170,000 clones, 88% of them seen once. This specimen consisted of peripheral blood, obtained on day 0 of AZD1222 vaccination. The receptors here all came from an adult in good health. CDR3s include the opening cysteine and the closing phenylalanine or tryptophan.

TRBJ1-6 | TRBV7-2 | CASSRDSSNSPLHF
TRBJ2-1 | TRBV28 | CASQAGVDEQFF
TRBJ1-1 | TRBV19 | CASSVMVNTEAFF
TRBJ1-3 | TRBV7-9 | CASSLGSLNSGNTIYF
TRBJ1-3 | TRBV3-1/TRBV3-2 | CASSQRTGNPSGNTIYF
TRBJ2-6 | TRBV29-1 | CSVEPGAGANVLTF
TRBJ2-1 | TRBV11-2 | CASSGAGTSSYNEQFF
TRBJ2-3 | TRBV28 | CASSSVPGLAGGYTDTQYF
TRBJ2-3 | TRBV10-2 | CASSLPGREVPDTQYF
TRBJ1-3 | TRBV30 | CAWSGSGNTIYF
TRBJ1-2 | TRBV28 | CASSSDSGWYGYTF
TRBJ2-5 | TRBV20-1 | CSASETLGPRPETQYF
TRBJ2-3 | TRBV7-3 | CASSYITDTQYF
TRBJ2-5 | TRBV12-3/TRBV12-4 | CASSLGADETQYF
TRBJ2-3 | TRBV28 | CASSLGGGGVDTQYF
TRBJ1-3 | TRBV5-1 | CASELDGTAGNTIYF
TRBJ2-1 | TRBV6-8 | CASDKRGERPGEQFF
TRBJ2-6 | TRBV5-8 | CASSGQGAQAGANVLTF
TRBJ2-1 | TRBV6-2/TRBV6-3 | CASSRPPGLAGGRSYNEQFF
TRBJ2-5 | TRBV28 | CASSSGTVPETQYF
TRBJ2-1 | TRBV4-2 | CASSQAGLSSYNEQFF
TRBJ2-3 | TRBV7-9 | CASSYDGGRTDTQYF